This T cell receptor beta chain is from a study of blood T cell repertoires in COVID-19. Cohorts were based on clinical histories the participants reported. Repertoires were generated with immunoSEQ multiplex PCR, while TCRdb's copy carries only in-frame clones and drops some. Of about 280,000 clones listed, around 93% are singletons. This CDR3 spans 12 amino acids. CDR1 is SGHTA and CDR2 is FQGNSA in the germline V gene. V lost 0 bases and J 9 bases, leaving 3 bases between the germline ends. The clonotype was recovered from a man in his forties who had been exposed to COVID-19. The material sequenced was PBMCs or T cells enriched from blood (not recorded which). This chain connects TRBV7-2 to TRBJ1-6; D gene ambiguous. The CDR3 DNA reads as TGTGCCAGCAGCTTAGCGAGTTCACCCCTCCACTTT. It codes for CASSLASSPLHF. Drawing the rest from reference TRBV7-2 and TRBJ1-6, the complete variable domain is GAGVSQSPSNKVTEKGKDVELRCDPISGHTALYWYRQSLGQGLEFLIYFQGNSAPDKSGLPSDRFSAERTGGSVSTLTIQRTQQEDSAVYLCASSLASSPLHFGNGTRLTVT.